Sequencing of this T cell receptor beta chain was carried out in a study of persistence of HIV-infected CD4 T cells. Overall study: A couple of participants gave one leukapheresis sample; others gave up to roughly 180 mL blood repeatedly.

Nonspecific anti-CD3/anti-CD28 bead stimulation represents the broad CD4+ T cell repertoire. Sorting of responding CD4+ T cells relied on upregulated CD40 ligand together with CD69. On this clone: Its antigen remains unidentified. A read error may account for a junction end that differs from germline.

Germline assignment: CDR1 LGHNA and CDR2 YSLEER. The CDR3 runs 15 residues. This was the immunoSEQ version 4 assay in survey mode. Template was genomic DNA at 8 to 10 ng/uL, with up to roughly 1 ug used per sample. The repertoire was sequenced with immunoSEQ multiplex PCR; TCRdb's copy has only in-frame clones and lacks some. The sample shows 35,000 to 40,000 clones, around 90% of them seen only once. This material consisted of CD4+ T cells sorted from PBMCs after 18-hour stimulation, taken from a patient who received antiretroviral therapy. This TCR came from an adult man with HIV who was CMV-seropositive. V usage is TRBV4-3 and J usage is TRBJ1-2; a possible D gene is TRBD1 (5 bases). The CDR3 spells CARSRGTGGGYGYTF. The CDR3, as DNA: TGCGCCCGCAGCCGGGGGACCGGGGGGGGGTATGGCTACACCTTC.